This TCR beta chain was observed in a study of blood T cells in healthy people across ages. Overall study: About one barcoded beta molecule per two T cells was the capture yield of template switching.

Study conclusions and caveats: PBMCs that were unsorted prevented a conclusive naive versus antigen-experienced comparison. One million T cells yielded diversity estimates that were considered underestimates.

Whenever a sample was processed, at least 6 million PBMCs were isolated. The use of a sample-barcoded 5' primer and a J-beta primer mix characterized a second PCR of roughly 7 to 11 cycles. From the 5' RACE reads, TCRdb called clonotypes with MiXCR, one entry per CDR3 protein. This sample has roughly 2 million distinct CDR3 sequences, with about 49% found just once. This CDR3 is built from 17 residues. The V end lost 5 bases, the J end lost 0 bases, and 17 bases lay between the germline ends. Germline V lookup: CDR1 MNHEY, CDR2 SVGEGT. In the case of this clonotype: Its antigen is undetermined.

The sample taken for sequencing was blood. The V gene is TRBV6-2 or TRBV6-3, the J gene TRBJ1-5; D gene ambiguous. The TCR originated in a woman aged 40 to 50 in good health. CDR3 bases: TGTGCCAGCAGTGGAGAGCGGGCGGGATATAGCAATCAGCCCCAGCATTTT. Translating it yields CASSGERAGYSNQPQHF.